The clone carrying this T cell receptor beta chain was observed many times. Its antigen is undetermined. CDR1 GTSNPN and CDR2 SVGIG come from the germline V gene (reference sequence). The CDR3 is made up of 13 amino acids. V trimming: 8 bases; J trimming: 8 bases; junction bases outside the gene matches: 9. The data derive from a study of T cells in Graves' hyperthyroidism and ophthalmopathy. Study-level findings and limits: The majority of expanded thyroid clonotypes above 0.001 also appeared in blood.

Each diagnosis was grounded in clinical symptoms, serum thyroxine and TRAb, thyroid ultrasound, and orbital computed tomography. Researchers took RNA transcripts and amplified the TCR beta CDR3 regions from them. An initial round of RT-PCR targeting the TCR CDR3 relied on the HTBI primer set. TCRdb reprocessed the multiplex PCR reads with MiXCR, giving one entry per CDR3 protein. The sample lists some 550,000 distinct CDR3 sequences, roughly 15% occurring once. The chain uses TRBV30 and TRBJ1-4; the match to TRBD1 covers 9 bases. The material sequenced was blood. The TCR sequence derives from a middle-aged woman with Graves' ophthalmopathy. CDR3 sequence reads: CARGQGSEEKLFF. Written as DNA, the CDR3 is TGTGCCAGGGGACAGGGCTCGGAGGAAAAACTGTTTTTT.